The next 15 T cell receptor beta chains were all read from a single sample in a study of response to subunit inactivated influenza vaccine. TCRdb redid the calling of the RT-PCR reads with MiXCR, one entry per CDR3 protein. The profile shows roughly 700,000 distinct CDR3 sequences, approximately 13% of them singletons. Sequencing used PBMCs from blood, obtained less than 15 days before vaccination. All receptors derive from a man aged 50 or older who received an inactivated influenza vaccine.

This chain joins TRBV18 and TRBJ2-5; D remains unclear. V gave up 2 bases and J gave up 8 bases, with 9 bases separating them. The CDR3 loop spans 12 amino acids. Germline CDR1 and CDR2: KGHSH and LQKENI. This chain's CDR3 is CASSPDLSTQYF. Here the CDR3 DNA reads TGTGCCAGCTCACCAGACTTGTCAACCCAGTACTTC.

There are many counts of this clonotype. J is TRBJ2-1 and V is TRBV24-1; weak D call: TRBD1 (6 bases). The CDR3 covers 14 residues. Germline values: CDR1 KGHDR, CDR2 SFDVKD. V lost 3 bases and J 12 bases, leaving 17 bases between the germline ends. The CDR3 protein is CATSDNPQGRGQFF. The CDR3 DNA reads TGTGCCACCAGTGATAACCCACAGGGCCGTGGGCAGTTCTTC.

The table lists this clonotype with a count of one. The DNA of the CDR3 is TGTGCCAGCAGTCGTAGCGGGGGGGGCACAGATACGCAGTATTTT. Protein sequence: CASSRSGGGTDTQYF. V and J are TRBV5-6 and TRBJ2-3, with TRBD2 matching 11 bases. Losses at the gene ends were 5 bases for V and 1 base for J; bases not matched to a gene: 3. From germline, CDR1 is SGHDT and CDR2 YYEEEE. CDR3 length: 15 amino acids.

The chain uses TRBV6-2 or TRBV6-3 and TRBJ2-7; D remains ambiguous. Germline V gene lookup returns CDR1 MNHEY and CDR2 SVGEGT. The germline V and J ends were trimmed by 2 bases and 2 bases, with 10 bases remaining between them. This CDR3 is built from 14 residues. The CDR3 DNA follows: TGTGCCAGCAGTTACAGGCGGCCACCCTACGAGCAGTACTTC. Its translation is CASSYRRPPYEQYF.

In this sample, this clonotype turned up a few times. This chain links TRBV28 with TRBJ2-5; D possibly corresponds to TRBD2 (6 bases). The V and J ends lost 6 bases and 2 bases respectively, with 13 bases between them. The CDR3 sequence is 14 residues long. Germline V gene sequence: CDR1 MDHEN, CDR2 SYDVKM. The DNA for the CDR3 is TGTGCCAGCAGAGGCGGGAACACACAAGAGACCCAGTACTTC. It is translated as CASRGGNTQETQYF. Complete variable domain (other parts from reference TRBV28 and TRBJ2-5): DVKVTQSSRYLVKRTGEKVFLECVQDMDHENMFWYRQDPGLGLRLIYFSYDVKMKEKGDIPEGYSVSREKKERFSLILESASTNQTSMYLCASRGGNTQETQYFGPGTRLLVL.

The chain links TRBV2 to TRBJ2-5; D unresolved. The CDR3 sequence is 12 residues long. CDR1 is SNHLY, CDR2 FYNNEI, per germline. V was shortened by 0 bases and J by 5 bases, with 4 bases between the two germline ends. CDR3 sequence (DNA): TGTGCCAGCAGTGAAGCGACGGAGACCCAGTACTTC. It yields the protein CASSEATETQYF.

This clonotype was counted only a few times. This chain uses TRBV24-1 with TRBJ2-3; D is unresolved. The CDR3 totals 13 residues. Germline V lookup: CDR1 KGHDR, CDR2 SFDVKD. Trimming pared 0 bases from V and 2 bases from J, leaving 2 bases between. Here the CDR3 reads CATSDLVTDTQYF. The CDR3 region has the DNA TGTGCCACCAGTGATTTGGTCACAGATACGCAGTATTTT.

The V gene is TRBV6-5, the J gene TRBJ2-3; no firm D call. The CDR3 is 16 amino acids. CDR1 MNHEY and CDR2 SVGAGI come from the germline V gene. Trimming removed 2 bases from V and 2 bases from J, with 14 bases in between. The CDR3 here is CASSYLRRINTDTQYF. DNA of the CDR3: TGTGCCAGCAGTTACCTCCGGCGGATAAACACAGATACGCAGTATTTT.

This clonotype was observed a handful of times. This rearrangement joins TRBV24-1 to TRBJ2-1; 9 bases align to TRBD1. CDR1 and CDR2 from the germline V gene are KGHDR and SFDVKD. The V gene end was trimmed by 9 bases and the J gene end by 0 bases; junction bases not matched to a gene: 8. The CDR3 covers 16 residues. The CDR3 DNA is TGTGCCACCGAATCCGGGACAGGGAGCTCCTACAATGAGCAGTTCTTC. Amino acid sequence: CATESGTGSSYNEQFF.

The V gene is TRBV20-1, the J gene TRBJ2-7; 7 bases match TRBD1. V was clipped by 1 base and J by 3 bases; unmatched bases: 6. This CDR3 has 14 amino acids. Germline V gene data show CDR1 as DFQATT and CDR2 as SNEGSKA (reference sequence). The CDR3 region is CSARARQGNYEQYF. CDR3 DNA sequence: TGCAGTGCTAGAGCGAGACAGGGTAACTACGAGCAGTACTTC.

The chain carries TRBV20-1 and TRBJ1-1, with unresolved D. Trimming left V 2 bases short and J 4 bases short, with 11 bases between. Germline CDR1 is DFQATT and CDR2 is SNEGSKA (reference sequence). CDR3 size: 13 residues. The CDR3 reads CSARLVVGTEAFF. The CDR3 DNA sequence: TGCAGTGCTAGATTGGTGGTGGGCACTGAAGCTTTCTTT.

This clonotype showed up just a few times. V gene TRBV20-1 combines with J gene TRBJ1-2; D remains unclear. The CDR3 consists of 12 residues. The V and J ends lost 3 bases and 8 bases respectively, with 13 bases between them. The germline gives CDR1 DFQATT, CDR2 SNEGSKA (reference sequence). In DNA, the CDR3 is TGCAGTGCTAGGGGTGTTAATGAGGGCTACACCTTC. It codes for CSARGVNEGYTF.

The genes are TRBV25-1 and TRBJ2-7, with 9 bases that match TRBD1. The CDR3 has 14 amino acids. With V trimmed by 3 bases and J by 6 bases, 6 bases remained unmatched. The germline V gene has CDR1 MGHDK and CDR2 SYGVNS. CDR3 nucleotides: TGTGCCAGCAGTGAGACAGGGGGAAAGGTCGAGCAGTACTTC. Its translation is CASSETGGKVEQYF.

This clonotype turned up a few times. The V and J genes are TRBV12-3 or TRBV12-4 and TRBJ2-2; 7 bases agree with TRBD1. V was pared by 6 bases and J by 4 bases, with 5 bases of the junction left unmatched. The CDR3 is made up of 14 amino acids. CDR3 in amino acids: CASSPTGRTGELFF. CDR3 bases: TGTGCCAGCAGCCCGACAGGGCGCACCGGGGAGCTGTTTTTT.

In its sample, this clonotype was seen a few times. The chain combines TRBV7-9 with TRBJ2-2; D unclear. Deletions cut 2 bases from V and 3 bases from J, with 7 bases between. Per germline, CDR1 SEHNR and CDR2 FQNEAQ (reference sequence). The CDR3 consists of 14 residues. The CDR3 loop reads CASSLSMDTGELFF. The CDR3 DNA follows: TGTGCCAGCAGCTTATCGATGGACACCGGGGAGCTGTTTTTT.